The 10 T cell receptor beta chains in this list originate from one sample, sequenced in a study of blood T cells in healthy people across ages. Primers used in a second PCR of about 7 to 12 cycles were a sample-barcoded 5' primer and a J-beta primer mix. TCRdb reprocessed the 5' RACE reads with MiXCR, giving one entry per CDR3 protein. In the table there are almost 800,000 distinct CDR3 sequences, 58% of which are singletons. The sequencing input was blood. The receptors stem from a young man in good health.

This clonotype was counted a few times. The CDR3 here is CASTKRGVGETQYF. The DNA of the CDR3 is TGTGCCAGCACCAAACGGGGGGTGGGGGAGACCCAGTACTTC. The rearrangement links TRBV6-1 to TRBJ2-5, with 7 bases identical to TRBD2. The CDR3 spans 14 residues. From germline, CDR1 is MNHNS and CDR2 SASEGT. V lost 7 bases to trimming and J lost 5 bases; unmatched junction nucleotides: 10.

The chain uses TRBV9 and TRBJ2-7; D perhaps matches TRBD2 (6 bases). The V and J ends lost 2 bases and 1 base respectively, with 13 bases between them. The CDR3 runs to 15 residues. CDR1 is SGDLS, CDR2 YYNGEE, per germline. The CDR3 nucleotides are TGTGCCAGCAGCGTTAACCCCGGGGGTTCCTACGAGCAGTACTTC. This sequence encodes CASSVNPGGSYEQYF. The complete variable domain, with remaining parts taken from reference TRBV9 and TRBJ2-7, reads DSGVTQTPKHLITATGQRVTLRCSPRSGDLSVYWYQQSLDQGLQFLIQYYNGEERAKGNILERFSAQQFPDLHSELNLSSLELGDSALYFCASSVNPGGSYEQYFGPGTRLTVT.

The chain carries TRBV2 and TRBJ2-1; 14 positions agree with TRBD2. The CDR3 is made up of 15 amino acids. The junction had 6 bases not matched to a gene; V was cut back by 6 bases and J by 8 bases. From germline, CDR1 is SNHLY and CDR2 FYNNEI. The DNA for the CDR3 is TGTGCCAGCAGCGCCGGGACTAGCGGGAGATATGAGCAGTTCTTC. Residues: CASSAGTSGRYEQFF.

The table lists this clonotype with a few counts. V gene TRBV28 combines with J gene TRBJ2-5; 9 positions match TRBD2. Trimming at V came to 7 bases and at J to 4 bases, leaving 7 bases not matched to a gene. CDR3 length: 14 residues. Germline V CDR1 and CDR2: MDHEN, SYDVKM. CDR3 sequence: CASTLSAGGETQYF. The DNA of the CDR3 is TGTGCCAGCACCCTTTCAGCGGGAGGAGAGACCCAGTACTTC.

This clonotype occurred a few times. The rearrangement links TRBV2 to TRBJ2-1, with TRBD1 matching over 7 bases. Germline loops: CDR1 SNHLY, CDR2 FYNNEI. The J segment lost 9 bases and the V segment lost 2 bases, leaving 10 bases of the junction unmatched. The CDR3 covers 15 residues. CDR3 bases: TGTGCCAGCAGTGAATCTCCGGGACAGTCCGGTGAGCAGTTCTTC. Its translation is CASSESPGQSGEQFF.

The gene calls are TRBV7-2 and TRBJ2-5; TRBD2 might be the D (7 bases). The better agreement between TRBJ2-1 and the DNA end casts doubt on the J call. In germline, CDR1 is SGHTA, CDR2 FQGNSA. The CDR3 totals 15 residues. In DNA, the CDR3 is TGTGCCAGCAGCTGGGGGGGCGGACCAGAAGAGACCCAGTTCTTC. It is translated as CASSWGGGPEETQFF.

The chain couples TRBV29-1 to TRBJ2-4, with 7 bases fitting TRBD1. The J call may be in error: the DNA end matches TRBJ2-7 better. Germline values: CDR1 SQVTM, CDR2 ANQGSEA. The CDR3 consists of 12 residues. CDR3 residues: CSCLTGSHEQYF. As DNA, the CDR3 is TGCAGCTGCCTGACAGGGTCCCACGAGCAGTACTTC.

This clonotype was picked up a small number of times. The J gene is TRBJ1-5, the V gene TRBV7-8, with unresolved D. Trimming left V 0 bases short and J 7 bases short, with 7 bases between. Germline V CDR1 and CDR2: SGHVS, FQNEAQ. The CDR3 is 13 amino acids. CDR3 sequence reads: CASSLAGFQPQHF. In nucleotides, the CDR3 is TGTGCCAGCAGCTTAGCCGGGTTCCAGCCCCAGCATTTT.

The chain uses TRBV7-2 and TRBJ1-1; unclear D gene. Germline lookup yields CDR1 SGHTA and CDR2 FQGNSA. Trimming shortened V by 5 bases and J by 5 bases, and 15 bases separated the two germline ends. This CDR3 is 14 amino acids long. The CDR3 DNA is TGTGCCAGCAGCCCCTGGAGAGAGAAGACTGAAGCTTTCTTT. Amino acids: CASSPWREKTEAFF.

The chain uses TRBV5-1 and TRBJ2-1; 10 bases line up with TRBD2. The CDR3 totals 15 residues. V was pared by 4 bases and J by 7 bases, with 8 bases of the junction left unmatched. In germline, CDR1 is SGHRS, CDR2 YFSETQ. The CDR3 region has the DNA TGCGCCAGCAGCGGGGGACTAGCGTTTGGGAATGAGCAGTTCTTC. Translation: CASSGGLAFGNEQFF.